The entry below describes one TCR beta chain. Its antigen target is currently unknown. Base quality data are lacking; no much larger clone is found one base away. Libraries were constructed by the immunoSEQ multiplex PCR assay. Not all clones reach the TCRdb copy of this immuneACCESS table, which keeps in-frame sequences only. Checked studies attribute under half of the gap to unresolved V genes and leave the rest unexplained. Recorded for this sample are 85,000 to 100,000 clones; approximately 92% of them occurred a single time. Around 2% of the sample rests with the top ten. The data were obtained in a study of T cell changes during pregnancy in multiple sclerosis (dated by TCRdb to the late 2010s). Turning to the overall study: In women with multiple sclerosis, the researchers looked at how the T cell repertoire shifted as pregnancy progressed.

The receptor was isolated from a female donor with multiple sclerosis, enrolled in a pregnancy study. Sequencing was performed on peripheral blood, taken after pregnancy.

CDR3 reads: CASGLDLRGLRTYEQYF. At the DNA level, the sequence is TGTGCTAGTGGTTTGGACCTCAGGGGGCTAAGGACCTACGAGCAGTACTTC. The rearranged segments are TRBV12-5 and TRBJ2-7; TRBD1 fits 8 bases in the junction. The germline V gene sets CDR1 to LGHNT and CDR2 to FRNRAP. The CDR3 spans 17 residues, from the cysteine through the phenylalanine. The only DNA kept is the CDR3, 51 bases in frame from the first base. Trimming accounts for 1 base at V and 2 bases at J, while the number of junction bases matched to no gene is 10.